Listed below are T cell receptor beta chains from one sample, sequenced in a study of blood T cell repertoires in COVID-19. Assay used: immunoSEQ multiplex PCR; TCRdb lists only in-frame clones, some missing. Among roughly 160,000 clones listed, around 90% were seen once. Sequencing input: peripheral blood. Source of these receptors: a man between 60 and 75 years old with acute or convalescent COVID-19. CDR3s include the opening cysteine and the closing phenylalanine or tryptophan. A D gene is named only where the DNA matches it firmly. The size entry is marked missing in some rows and otherwise reads once, few, many or a size class.

abundance,v_gene,d_gene,len,j_gene,CDR3aa,CDR3nt
.,TRBV11-3,TRBD1,13,TRBJ1-1,CASSLDRGREAFF,TGTGCCAGCAGCTTGGACAGGGGACGTGAAGCTTTCTTT
once,TRBV9,TRBD1,16,TRBJ1-6,CASSVGQGQGNSPLHF,TGTGCCAGCAGCGTAGGACAGGGGCAGGGTAATTCACCCCTCCACTTT
.,TRBV9,TRBD2,16,TRBJ2-1,CASSVGLAVPYNEQFF,TGTGCCAGCAGCGTAGGACTAGCGGTACCCTACAATGAGCAGTTCTTC
.,TRBV12-3/TRBV12-4,.,13,TRBJ1-1,CASTPTGVPEAFF,TGTGCCAGCACCCCCACGGGGGTGCCTGAAGCTTTCTTT
.,TRBV7-9,.,14,TRBJ1-6,CASSRREGGSPLHF,TGTGCCAGCAGCCGCCGGGAGGGGGGTTCACCCCTCCACTTT
.,TRBV19,.,14,TRBJ2-3,CASSRQASTDTQYF,TGTGCCAGTAGCCGCCAGGCGAGCACAGATACGCAGTATTTT
once,TRBV3-1/TRBV3-2,TRBD1,12,TRBJ2-1,CASRSTGDEQFF,TGTGCCAGCAGGTCGACAGGGGATGAGCAGTTCTTC
once,TRBV12-3/TRBV12-4,TRBD1,13,TRBJ2-7,CASSSRDSYEQYF,TGTGCCAGCAGCTCCCGGGACAGCTACGAGCAGTACTTC
once,TRBV6-2/TRBV6-3,TRBD1,14,TRBJ1-5,CASSSTGGRQPQHF,TGTGCCAGCAGTTCAACAGGGGGCCGGCAGCCCCAGCATTTT
.,TRBV9,TRBD1,13,TRBJ1-2,CASSGTGGGGYTF,TGTGCCAGCAGCGGTACAGGGGGCGGTGGCTACACCTTC
.,TRBV5-1,.,14,TRBJ1-3,CASSIDNSGNTIYF,TGCGCCAGCAGCATTGACAACTCTGGAAACACCATATATTTT
.,TRBV5-1,TRBD1,15,TRBJ2-5,CASSPGQGARETQYF,TGCGCCAGCAGCCCAGGACAGGGGGCAAGGGAGACCCAGTACTTC
few,TRBV7-3,.,13,TRBJ2-1,CASSRFRLSEQFF,TGTGCCAGCAGCCGATTTCGATTGAGTGAGCAGTTCTTC
.,TRBV5-1,.,13,TRBJ1-2,CASSSRTGDGYTF,TGCGCCAGCAGCTCCCGGACTGGGGATGGCTACACCTTC
.,TRBV30,.,13,TRBJ1-1,CAWSVTRDTEAFF,TGTGCCTGGAGTGTAACGAGGGACACTGAAGCTTTCTTT
.,TRBV27,.,13,TRBJ1-1,CASSLGSTTEAFF,TGTGCCAGCAGTTTAGGTAGCACCACTGAAGCTTTCTTT
once,TRBV2,.,12,TRBJ2-5,CASRGGDETQYF,TGTGCCAGCAGAGGAGGGGATGAGACCCAGTACTTC
.,TRBV7-9,TRBD1,17,TRBJ2-7,CASSPTGTGVRTYEQYF,TGTGCCAGCAGCCCCACCGGGACAGGGGTAAGGACCTACGAGCAGTACTTC
.,TRBV4-1,.,15,TRBJ1-3,CASSQELTSGNTIYF,TGCGCCAGCAGCCAAGAGTTGACTTCTGGAAACACCATATATTTT
.,TRBV5-1,.,13,TRBJ1-2,CASRPGSNYGYTF,TGCGCCAGCAGACCCGGTTCTAACTATGGCTACACCTTC
few,TRBV6-6,.,15,TRBJ1-1,CASNYGGGVNTEAFF,TGTGCCAGCAATTACGGTGGAGGTGTGAACACTGAAGCTTTCTTT
once,TRBV4-1,TRBD2,16,TRBJ2-1,CASSQAAGGRLNEQFF,TGCGCCAGCAGCCAAGCGGCGGGAGGGAGGTTAAATGAGCAGTTCTTC
.,TRBV6-5,.,12,TRBJ2-5,CASKRLEGTQYF,TGTGCCAGCAAGAGGCTCGAAGGGACCCAGTACTTC
few,TRBV30,.,15,TRBJ1-5,CAWSADTGLNQPQHF,TGTGCCTGGAGTGCAGACACGGGACTTAATCAGCCCCAGCATTTT
.,TRBV6-1,.,14,TRBJ1-5,CASSVVSSNQPQHF,TGTGCCAGCAGTGTAGTTTCTAGCAATCAGCCCCAGCATTTT
.,TRBV6-2/TRBV6-3,.,11,TRBJ1-1,CASSDYSPPFF,TGTGCCAGCAGTGACTACAGTCCGCCATTCTTT
.,TRBV9,TRBD2,15,TRBJ2-5,CASSMIAGGQETQYF,TGTGCCAGCAGCATGATAGCGGGAGGGCAAGAGACCCAGTACTTC
.,TRBV12-3/TRBV12-4,.,13,TRBJ1-1,CASRQTGNTEAFF,TGTGCCAGCAGGCAAACAGGAAACACTGAAGCTTTCTTT
few,TRBV5-1,TRBD2,21,TRBJ2-6,CASSLEGLAGGPHSGANVLTF,TGCGCCAGCAGCTTGGAGGGACTAGCGGGGGGGCCTCATTCTGGGGCCAACGTCCTGACTTTC
.,TRBV27,TRBD1,12,TRBJ1-1,CASSSGGTEAFF,TGTGCCAGCAGTTCAGGGGGCACTGAAGCTTTCTTT
.,TRBV19,.,15,TRBJ1-5,CASSILPGSNQPQHF,TGTGCCAGTAGTATTCTACCAGGGAGCAATCAGCCCCAGCATTTT
.,TRBV24-1,.,16,TRBJ2-2,CATSGFGLLNTGELFF,TGTGCCACCAGTGGCTTTGGACTCCTGAACACCGGGGAGCTGTTTTTT